This T cell receptor (beta chain) was sequenced during a study of post-analysis software for immune sequencing data. Study overall: Included among the disease courses, which were recorded for the cohort, were relapsing-remitting, secondary progressive and progressive-relapsing multiple sclerosis. Findings and limits, study-wide: Significantly decreased normalized Chao1 diversity was recorded for multiple sclerosis patients relative to controls.

There are many counts of this clonotype. Its cognate antigen is unknown. Unique molecular identifiers were built into the TCR beta cDNA libraries. Once about 0.95 to 10 million T cells were used, approximately 520,000 cDNA molecules resulted. TCRdb independently ran MiXCR on the PCR reads; one entry per CDR3 protein. The table includes 550,000 to 700,000 distinct CDR3 sequences, roughly 46% detected once. Sequenced sample: blood. The TCR sequence derives from a girl aged 10-17 years with multiple sclerosis.

For the CDR3, the DNA is TGCGCCAGCAGCCCCGGGACAGGGAACTACGAGCAGTACTTC. Translating it yields CASSPGTGNYEQYF. The chain links TRBV4-3 to TRBJ2-7, with 9 bases aligning to TRBD1. V gave up 4 bases and J gave up 3 bases; unmatched junction bases: 4. The germline gives CDR1 LGHNA, CDR2 YSLEER. The CDR3 is 14 residues long.